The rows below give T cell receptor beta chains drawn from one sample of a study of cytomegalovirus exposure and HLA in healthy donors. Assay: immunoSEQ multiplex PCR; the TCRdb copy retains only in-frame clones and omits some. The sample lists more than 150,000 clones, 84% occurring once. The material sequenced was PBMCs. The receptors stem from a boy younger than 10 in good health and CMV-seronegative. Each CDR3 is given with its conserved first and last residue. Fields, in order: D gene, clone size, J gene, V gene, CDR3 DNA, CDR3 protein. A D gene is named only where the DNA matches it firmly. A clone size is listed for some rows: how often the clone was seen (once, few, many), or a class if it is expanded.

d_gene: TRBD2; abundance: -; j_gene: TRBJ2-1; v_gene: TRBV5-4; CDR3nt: TGTGCCAGCGTAGCGGGTGGGCGGAATACCTACAATGAGCAGTTCTTC; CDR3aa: CASVAGGRNTYNEQFF
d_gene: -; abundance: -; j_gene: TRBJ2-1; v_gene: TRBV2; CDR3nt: TGTGCCAGCAGTGAACGGATAGAGGACAATGAGCAGTTCTTC; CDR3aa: CASSERIEDNEQFF
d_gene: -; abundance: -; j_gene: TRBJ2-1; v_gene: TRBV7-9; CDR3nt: TGTGCCAGCAGCTTAGCGAGGGCTTCCACCTACAATGAGCAGTTCTTC; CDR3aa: CASSLARASTYNEQFF
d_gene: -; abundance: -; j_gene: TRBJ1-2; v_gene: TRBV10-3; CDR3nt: TGTGCCATCAGAGGCGGGGCGAGGGATCATGGCTACACCTTC; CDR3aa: CAIRGGARDHGYTF
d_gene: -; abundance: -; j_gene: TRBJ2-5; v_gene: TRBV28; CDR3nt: TGTGCCAGCAGTCTCAGACAGCCATACCAAGAGACCCAGTACTTC; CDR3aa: CASSLRQPYQETQYF
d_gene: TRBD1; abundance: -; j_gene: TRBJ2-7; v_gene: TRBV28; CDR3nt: TGTGCCAGCAGTTTATTGTACAGGGGGTCTAACTACGAGCAGTACTTC; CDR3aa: CASSLLYRGSNYEQYF
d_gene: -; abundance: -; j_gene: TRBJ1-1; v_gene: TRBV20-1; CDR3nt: TGCAGTGCTGGCGGAATCGTTGAAGCTTTCTTT; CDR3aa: CSAGGIVEAFF
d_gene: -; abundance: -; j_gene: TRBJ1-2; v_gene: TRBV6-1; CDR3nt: TGTGCCAGCAGTGAGGCAGGGGCGGGTGGCTACACCTTC; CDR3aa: CASSEAGAGGYTF
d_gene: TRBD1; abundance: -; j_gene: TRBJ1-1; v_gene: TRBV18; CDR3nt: TGTGCCAGCTCAACCAGGGGGCGAGACACTGAAGCTTTCTTT; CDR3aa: CASSTRGRDTEAFF
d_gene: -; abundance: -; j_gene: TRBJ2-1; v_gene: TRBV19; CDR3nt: TGTGCCAGTAGTATAGATTATGACGGGTTCTCCTACAATGAGCAGTTCTTC; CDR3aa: CASSIDYDGFSYNEQFF
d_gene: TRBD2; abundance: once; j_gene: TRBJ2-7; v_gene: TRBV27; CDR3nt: TGTGCCAGCAGTTTAGGGGGGGGAGGTTTGGAGCAGTACTTC; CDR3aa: CASSLGGGGLEQYF
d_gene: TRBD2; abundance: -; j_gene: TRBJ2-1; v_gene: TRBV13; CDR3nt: TGTGCCAGCAGCGGCCAACTAGCGGGAGGGCCCAATGAGCAGTTCTTC; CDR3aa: CASSGQLAGGPNEQFF
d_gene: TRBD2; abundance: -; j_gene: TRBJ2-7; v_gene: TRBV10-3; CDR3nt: TGTGCCATCAAGATGGAGGGAGGGTCGTACGAGCAGTACTTC; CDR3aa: CAIKMEGGSYEQYF
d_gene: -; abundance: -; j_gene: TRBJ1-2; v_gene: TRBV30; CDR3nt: TGTGCCTGGAGTCCAGGGACACTTAACTATGGCTACACCTTC; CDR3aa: CAWSPGTLNYGYTF
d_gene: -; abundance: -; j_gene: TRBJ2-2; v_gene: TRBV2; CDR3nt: TGTGCCAGCAGTTGGACAGCCTCAAACACCGGGGAGCTGTTTTTT; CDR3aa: CASSWTASNTGELFF
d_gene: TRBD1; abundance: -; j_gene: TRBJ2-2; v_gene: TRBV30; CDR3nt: TGTGCCGGGAATTGGGACAGGATGACCGGGGAGCTGTTTTTT; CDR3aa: CAGNWDRMTGELFF
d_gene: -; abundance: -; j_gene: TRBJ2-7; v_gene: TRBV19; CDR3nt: TGTGCCAGTAGTATAAGAGGACCGGTGGCGGAAGGCAGGGTTGGCTCCTACGAGCAGTACTTC; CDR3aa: CASSIRGPVAEGRVGSYEQYF
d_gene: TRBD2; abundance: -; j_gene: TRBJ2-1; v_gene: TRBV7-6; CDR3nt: TGTGCCAGCAGCCCACCACTAGCGGGAAAGGACAATGAGCAGTTCTTC; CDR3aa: CASSPPLAGKDNEQFF
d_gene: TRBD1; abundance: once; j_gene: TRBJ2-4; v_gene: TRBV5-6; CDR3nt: TGTGCCAGCAGCTTAGGGACAGGCGTGGCCAAAAACATTCAGTACTTC; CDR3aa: CASSLGTGVAKNIQYF
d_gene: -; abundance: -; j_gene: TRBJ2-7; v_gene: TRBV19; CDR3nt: TGTGCCAGTCGGAGGGACTCCTACGAGCAGTACTTC; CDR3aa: CASRRDSYEQYF
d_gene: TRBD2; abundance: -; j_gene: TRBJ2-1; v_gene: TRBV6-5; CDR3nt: TGTGCCACCCAGACCAGCGGGAGTTCTTACAATGAGCAGTTCTTC; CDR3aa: CATQTSGSSYNEQFF
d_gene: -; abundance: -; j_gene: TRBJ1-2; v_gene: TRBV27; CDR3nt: TGTGCCAGCAGTTTCGTCCGGACCCCGGGGAACTATGGCTACACCTTC; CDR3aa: CASSFVRTPGNYGYTF
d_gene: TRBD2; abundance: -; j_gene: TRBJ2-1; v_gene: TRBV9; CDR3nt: TGTGCCAGCAGCGTAGAAGTAGCGGGACCCTACAATGAGCAGTTCTTC; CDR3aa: CASSVEVAGPYNEQFF
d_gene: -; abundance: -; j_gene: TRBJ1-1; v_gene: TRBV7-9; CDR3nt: TGTGCCAGCACCCCGGGGGAGAACACTGAAGCTTTCTTT; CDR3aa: CASTPGENTEAFF
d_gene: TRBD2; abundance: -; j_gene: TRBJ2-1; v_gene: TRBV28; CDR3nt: TGTGCCAGCACCCGGACTAGCGGGAGATCACAGTTCTTC; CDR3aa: CASTRTSGRSQFF